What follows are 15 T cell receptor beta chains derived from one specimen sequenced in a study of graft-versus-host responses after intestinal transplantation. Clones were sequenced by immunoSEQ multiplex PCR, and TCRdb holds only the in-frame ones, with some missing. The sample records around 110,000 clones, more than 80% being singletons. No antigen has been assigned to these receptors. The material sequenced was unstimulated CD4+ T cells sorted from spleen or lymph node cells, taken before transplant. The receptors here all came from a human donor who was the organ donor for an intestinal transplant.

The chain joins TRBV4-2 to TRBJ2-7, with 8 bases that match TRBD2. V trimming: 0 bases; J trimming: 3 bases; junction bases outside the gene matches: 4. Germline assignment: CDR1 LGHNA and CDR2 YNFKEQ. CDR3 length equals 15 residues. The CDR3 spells CASSQDHGRVYEQYF. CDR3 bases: TGTGCCAGCAGCCAAGATCACGGGAGGGTCTACGAGCAGTACTTC.

This CDR3 is CASSTRSTSETQYF. As DNA, the CDR3 is TGTGCCAGCAGCACCCGAAGTACCAGCGAGACCCAGTACTTC. This chain uses TRBV7-9 with TRBJ2-5, with no clear D. The CDR3 consists of 14 residues. V was clipped by 5 bases and J by 5 bases, with 15 bases between them. Per germline, CDR1 SEHNR and CDR2 FQNEAQ (reference sequence).

The CDR3 loop reads CASAASYNEQFF. DNA of the CDR3: TGTGCCAGCGCCGCATCCTACAATGAGCAGTTCTTC. The V and J genes are TRBV6-5 and TRBJ2-1; D gene uncertain. The CDR3 sequence is 12 residues long. Trimming stripped 8 bases from V and 1 base from J, with 6 bases between. In germline, CDR1 is MNHEY, CDR2 SVGAGI.

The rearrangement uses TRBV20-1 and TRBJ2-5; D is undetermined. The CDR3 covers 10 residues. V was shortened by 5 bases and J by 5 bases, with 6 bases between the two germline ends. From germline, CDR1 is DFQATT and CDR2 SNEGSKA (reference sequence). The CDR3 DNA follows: TGCAGTGCTGGGTTGGAGACCCAGTACTTC. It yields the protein CSAGLETQYF.

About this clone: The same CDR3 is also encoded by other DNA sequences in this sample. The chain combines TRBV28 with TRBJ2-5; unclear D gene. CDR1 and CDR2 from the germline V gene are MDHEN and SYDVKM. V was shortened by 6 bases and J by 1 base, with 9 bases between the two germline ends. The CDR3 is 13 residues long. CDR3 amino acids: CASSLDAQETQYF. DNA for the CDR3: TGTGCCAGCAGCTTGGACGCCCAAGAGACCCAGTACTTC.

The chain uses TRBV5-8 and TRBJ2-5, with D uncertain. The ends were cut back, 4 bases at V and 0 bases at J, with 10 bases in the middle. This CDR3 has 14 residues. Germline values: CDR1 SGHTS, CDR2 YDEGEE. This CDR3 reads CASSLDGYQETQYF. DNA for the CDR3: TGTGCCAGCAGCCTCGACGGGTACCAAGAGACCCAGTACTTC.

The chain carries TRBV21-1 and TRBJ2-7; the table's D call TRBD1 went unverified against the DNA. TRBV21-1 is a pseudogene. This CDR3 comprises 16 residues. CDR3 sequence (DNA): TGTGCCAGCAGCAAAAAGGGGACAGGGGGCACCAACGAGCAGTACTTC. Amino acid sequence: CASSKKGTGGTNEQYF.

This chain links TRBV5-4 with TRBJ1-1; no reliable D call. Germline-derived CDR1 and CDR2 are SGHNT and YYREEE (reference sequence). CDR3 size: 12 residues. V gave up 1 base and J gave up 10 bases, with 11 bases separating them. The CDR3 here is CASSLPTQRAFF. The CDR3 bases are TGTGCCAGCAGCTTGCCTACCCAAAGAGCTTTCTTT.

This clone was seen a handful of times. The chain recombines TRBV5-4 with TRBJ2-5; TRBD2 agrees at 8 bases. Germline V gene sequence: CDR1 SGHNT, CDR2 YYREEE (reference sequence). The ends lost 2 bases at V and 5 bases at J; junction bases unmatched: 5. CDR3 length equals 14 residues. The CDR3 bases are TGTGCCAGCAGCTTAAGAGCGGGAGTGGAGACCCAGTACTTC. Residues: CASSLRAGVETQYF. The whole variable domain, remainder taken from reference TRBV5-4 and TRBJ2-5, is ETGVTQSPTHLIKTRGQQVTLRCSSQSGHNTVSWYQQALGQGPQFIFQYYREEENGRGNFPPRFSGLQFPNYSSELNVNALELDDSALYLCASSLRAGVETQYFGPGTRLLVL.

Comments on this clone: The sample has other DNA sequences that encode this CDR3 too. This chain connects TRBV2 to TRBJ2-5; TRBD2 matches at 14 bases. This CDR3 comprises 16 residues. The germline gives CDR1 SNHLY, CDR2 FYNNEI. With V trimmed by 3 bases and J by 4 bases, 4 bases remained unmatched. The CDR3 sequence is CASSEGTSGSGETQYF. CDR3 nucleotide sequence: TGTGCCAGCAGTGAGGGGACTAGCGGGAGTGGAGAGACCCAGTACTTC. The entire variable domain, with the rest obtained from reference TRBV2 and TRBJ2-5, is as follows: EPEVTQTPSHQVTQMGQEVILRCVPISNHLYFYWYRQILGQKVEFLVSFYNNEISEKSEIFDDQFSVERPDGSNFTLKIRSTKLEDSAMYFCASSEGTSGSGETQYFGPGTRLLVL.

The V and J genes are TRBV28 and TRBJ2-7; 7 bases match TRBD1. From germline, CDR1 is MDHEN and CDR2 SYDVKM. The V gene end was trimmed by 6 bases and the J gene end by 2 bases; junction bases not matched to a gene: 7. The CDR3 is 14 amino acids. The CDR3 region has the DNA TGTGCCAGCAGCACCGGGACAGTACCCTACGAGCAGTACTTC. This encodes CASSTGTVPYEQYF.

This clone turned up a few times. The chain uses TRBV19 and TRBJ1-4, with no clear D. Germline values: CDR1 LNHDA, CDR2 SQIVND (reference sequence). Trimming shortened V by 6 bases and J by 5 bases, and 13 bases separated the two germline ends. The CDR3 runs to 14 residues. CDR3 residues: CASSTAQINEKLFF. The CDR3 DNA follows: TGTGCCAGTAGCACGGCACAAATAAATGAAAAACTGTTTTTT.

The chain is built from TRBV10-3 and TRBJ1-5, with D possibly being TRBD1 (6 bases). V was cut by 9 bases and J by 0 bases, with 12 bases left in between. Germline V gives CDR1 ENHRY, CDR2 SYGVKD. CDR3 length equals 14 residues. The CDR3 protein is CAIGGVDSNQPQHF. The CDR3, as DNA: TGTGCCATTGGGGGCGTCGATAGCAATCAGCCCCAGCATTTT.

The CDR3 loop reads CASSFVWGRQETQYF. Here the CDR3 DNA reads TGTGCCAGCAGCTTTGTGTGGGGGAGGCAAGAGACCCAGTACTTC. The chain carries TRBV7-6 and TRBJ2-5; a possible D gene is TRBD2 (6 bases). Germline V CDR1 and CDR2: SGHVS, FNYEAQ. V was cut by 3 bases and J by 2 bases, with 13 bases left in between. This CDR3 is built from 15 residues.

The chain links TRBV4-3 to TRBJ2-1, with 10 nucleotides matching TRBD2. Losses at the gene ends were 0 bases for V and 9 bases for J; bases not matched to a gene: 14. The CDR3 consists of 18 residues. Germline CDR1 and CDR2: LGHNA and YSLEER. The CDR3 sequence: CASSQDLASGTSALEQFF. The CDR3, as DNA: TGCGCCAGCAGCCAAGATCTTGCGTCGGGGACTAGCGCGCTTGAGCAGTTCTTC.